This TCR beta chain was sequenced for a study of Graves' ophthalmopathy and Graves' hyperthyroidism (dated by TCRdb to 2017 to 2018). Study-level background: Peripheral blood was collected before any treatment was given, at the time of initial diagnosis. The study used TCR beta repertoire signatures to distinguish Graves' ophthalmopathy from Graves' hyperthyroidism and to predict progression to ophthalmopathy. In total, 135 blood samples were TCR-sequenced: some 43 ophthalmopathy, approximately 80 hyperthyroidism and roughly 17 hyperthyroidism-to-ophthalmopathy patients. To explore V-J signatures that separate ophthalmopathy from hyperthyroidism, a discovery set of about 100 patients was enrolled, consisting of 40 to 45 with ophthalmopathy and roughly 60 with stable hyperthyroidism. An independent validation cohort comprised some 19 hyperthyroidism patients and 15 to 17 patients who later progressed from hyperthyroidism to ophthalmopathy. In roughly six hyperthyroidism patients, T-cell repertoires of thyroid tissue and blood were compared. Following sample collection, hyperthyroidism patients were given methimazole at a starting dose of 30 mg daily, and ophthalmopathy patients were given high-dose intravenous methylprednisolone.

The CDR1 and CDR2 encoded by the germline V gene are SNHLY and FYNNEI. The cysteine opens and the phenylalanine closes a CDR3 of 12 amino acids. Here the CDR3 DNA is all that survives: 36 bases in frame from base 1. V and J are truncated by 6 bases and 0 bases respectively, leaving an intervening sequence of 6 bases. Regarding this clonotype: No antigen is known for it. A read error is possible here, since a much larger clone lies one base away.

What the work shows at the level of the full study, not this receptor alone: Among expanded thyroid clonotypes with frequency above 0.001, most also showed up in blood, which suggests that blood repertoires may reflect the thyroid immune response. In cross-validation, the 13-signature model distinguished ophthalmopathy from stable hyperthyroidism with around 90% sensitivity and approximately 81% specificity, while in the test set the corresponding values were around 79% and 71%. No statistical method was used to set the sample size in advance, and the investigators knew which group each participant was assigned to. In validation, the model predicted ophthalmopathy progression with about 70% sensitivity and approximately 75% specificity; roughly eleven predicted patients were CT-confirmed with GO in a median of roughly 6.8 months.

Ophthalmopathy patients had moderately to severely active disease, Clinical Activity Score of at least 3, NOSPECS grade of at least 4, and disease duration under 3 months. Patients with other autoimmune diseases, uncontrolled infections, pregnancy or lactation were excluded from the study. Diagnosis relied on clinical symptoms, serum thyroxine, TRAb, thyroid ultrasound and orbital computed tomography. PBMCs were isolated from about 9.2 ml of fresh peripheral blood by Ficoll-Paque density gradient centrifugation. Total RNA was extracted using Trizol reagent, and RNA quality was checked on an Agilent 2100 Bioanalyzer. For repertoire sequencing, the TCR beta CDR3 regions were amplified from RNA transcripts. HTBI primers and the Qiagen OneStep RT-PCR kit were used in a first-round RT-PCR, which was followed by a second-round multiplex PCR, size selection and purification. The libraries underwent paired-end sequencing with 100 bp reads on an Illumina HiSeq2000. Concerning the study's data processing: SOAPnuke was used for read processing, and reads with adapters, uncalled bases, a mean Phred below 15, or no exact constant-primer or identifier match were discarded. High-quality paired reads were merged with COPE v1.2.5. Each unique nucleotide sequence was defined as a clonotype, and clonotypes were aligned to IMGT TRB V, D and J references with MiTCR v1.1. Analysis was restricted to V-J combinations with a frequency above 0.0001, which covered roughly 99% of repertoires. For each V-J combination, a TCR clonal expansion and chaos score was defined as F50 clonal expansion divided by the chaos observed in the TCRdist matrix. Welch's t-statistics and random forest were used to reduce features to about 14 V-J combinations, which were fed into a naive Bayes classifier. The Morisita-Horn index was used to measure how similar the thyroid and blood repertoires were. The public reads were quality trimmed at Q25 with fastp and then assembled into clones with MiXCR by TCRdb, keeping productive beta chains. Rows are combined by CDR3 protein, so each entry shows the most common genes and DNA. Here the V and J calls rest on TCRdb's processing, not on the authors' analysis. The table for this sample lists some 240,000 distinct CDR3 sequences; less than 55% of them were counted only once. The ten largest make up roughly 50% of the sample.

Rearrangement joined TRBV2 to TRBJ2-7, with the D gene too uncertain to name. The clonotype was recovered from an adult man with Graves' ophthalmopathy. The sample was peripheral blood. CDR3 sequence: CASRESSYEQYF. The DNA sequence is given as TGTGCCAGCAGGGAGAGCTCCTACGAGCAGTACTTC. The entire variable domain, with the stretches around the CDR3 drawn from the reference TRBV2 and TRBJ2-7 proteins, is EPEVTQTPSHQVTQMGQEVILRCVPISNHLYFYWYRQILGQKVEFLVSFYNNEISEKSEIFDDQFSVERPDGSNFTLKIRSTKLEDSAMYFCASRESSYEQYFGPGTRLTVT.